The 7 T cell receptor beta chains below were found in one sample sequenced in a study of T cells in Graves' hyperthyroidism and ophthalmopathy (dated by TCRdb to 2018 to 2020). Library prep was done by multiplex PCR. TCRdb records Illumina HiSeq 2000 as the sequencer. Amplification of TCR beta CDR3 regions was carried out from RNA transcripts. A first-round RT-PCR of the TCR CDR3 used the HTBI primer set with the Qiagen OneStep RT-PCR kit. TCRdb trimmed public reads at Q25 via fastp, called clones via MiXCR and kept in-frame beta chains. Rows merge per CDR3 protein into single entries with the most common DNA and genes. Across this sample there are about 360,000 distinct CDR3 sequences, with approximately 13% seen only once. Together, the top ten hold roughly 20% of the sample. Sequencing was carried out using blood. These receptors were collected from a man in his thirties or forties with Graves' hyperthyroidism that later progressed to Graves' ophthalmopathy.

At least ten counts were recorded for this clonotype. CDR3 amino acids: CASSVFETGNEKLFF. The CDR3 DNA reads as TGTGCCAGCAGTGTATTTGAGACAGGGAATGAAAAACTGTTTTTT. This chain uses TRBV6-1 with TRBJ1-4; 7 bases fit TRBD1. V lost 4 bases, J lost 5 bases, and 7 bases stayed unmatched. The CDR3 runs to 15 residues. Per germline, CDR1 MNHNS and CDR2 SASEGT.

This clonotype was picked up many times. The chain combines TRBV30 with TRBJ2-7; D not certain. The V end lost 3 bases, the J end lost 2 bases, and 8 bases lay between the germline ends. Germline V gene lookup returns CDR1 GTSNPN and CDR2 SVGIG (reference sequence). CDR3 length: 12 residues. CDR3: CAWSIGAYEQYF. DNA for the CDR3: TGTGCCTGGAGCATTGGGGCCTACGAGCAGTACTTC.

The chain couples TRBV20-1 to TRBJ2-1, with 12 bases that match TRBD1. J was trimmed by 7 bases and V by 3 bases; bases with no gene match: 4. The CDR3 length is 14 residues. Looked up from germline, CDR1 is DFQATT and CDR2 is SNEGSKA (reference sequence). CDR3 coding DNA: TGCAGTGCTAGGGGGACAGGGGGCGAGAATGAGCAGTTCTTC. Amino acids: CSARGTGGENEQFF.

V usage is TRBV30 and J usage is TRBJ1-6, with no clear D. This CDR3 region has 16 residues. Germline lookup yields CDR1 GTSNPN and CDR2 SVGIG (reference sequence). V lost 0 bases, J lost 6 bases, and 15 bases lay in between. Here the CDR3 DNA reads TGTGCCTGGAGTGTATGGCAGGTTTATCCTAATTCACCCCTCCACTTT. Protein: CAWSVWQVYPNSPLHF.

The rearrangement uses TRBV28 and TRBJ2-3; weak D call: TRBD2 (7 bases). CDR1 MDHEN and CDR2 SYDVKM come from the germline V gene. The length of the CDR3 is 13 residues. Trimming took 10 bases from V and 3 from J, leaving 14 bases between them. DNA for the CDR3: TGTGCCACCTCGGGGGGCGGGACAGATACGCAGTATTTT. It is translated as CATSGGGTDTQYF.

This clonotype has a handful of counts. The chain uses TRBV5-1 and TRBJ2-5; 9 nucleotides agree with TRBD2. This CDR3 spans 15 amino acids. V was clipped by 0 bases and J by 5 bases; unmatched bases: 5. Germline CDR1 reads SGHRS; CDR2 reads YFSETQ. The CDR3 region is CASSLGGTSLETQYF. The CDR3 coding sequence is TGCGCCAGCAGCTTGGGAGGGACTAGCCTCGAGACCCAGTACTTC.

This clonotype appeared many times. The chain recombines TRBV7-9 with TRBJ2-7; a weak D match, TRBD1 (6 bases). The CDR3 runs to 12 residues. The ends were cut back, 6 bases at V and 3 bases at J, with 9 bases in the middle. Germline V gene lookup returns CDR1 SEHNR and CDR2 FQNEAQ (reference sequence). The CDR3 reads CASSRTDYEQYF. DNA for the CDR3: TGTGCCAGCAGTCGGACAGACTACGAGCAGTACTTC.